Described below is a single T cell receptor (beta chain) sequence and its context. It may be a read error: a sequence one base away is much more abundant. The germline V gene has CDR1 MRHNA and CDR2 SNTAGT. CDR3 length equals 14 residues. The data were taken from a study of human T cells and chemical hapten exposure. Time point noted: healthy volunteer bleed at 6 weeks. The authors extracted total RNA from unfractionated whole blood. TCRdb re-derived calls from the RACE reads in MiXCR, one entry per CDR3 protein. The sample shows around 70,000 distinct CDR3 sequences, about 6% of them seen only once. The sample was whole blood. The chain recombines TRBV6-4 with TRBJ2-7, with TRBD2 identical over 10 bases. This TCR was sampled from a female donor in good health. Some clones in this sample may be carry-over from other donors' samples. In DNA, the CDR3 is TGTGCCGGCCTTAGCGGGAGGACATCTTACGAGCAGTGCTTC. Protein sequence: CAGLSGRTSYEQCF.